This T cell receptor (beta chain) is drawn from a study of control samples from healthy donors and cancer patients. Deletions cut 0 bases from V and 5 bases from J, with 10 bases between. The length of the CDR3 is 15 residues. Per germline, CDR1 SGHVS and CDR2 FNYEAQ. Sequencing used immunoSEQ multiplex PCR; TCRdb keeps in-frame clones, though not all of them. The sample records some 82,000 clones, roughly 88% being singletons. The chain has TRBV7-6 and TRBJ1-4; a weak D match, TRBD1 (5 bases). The sequenced sample consisted of PBMCs. The sequence was obtained from a man aged 60 to 75 with head and neck cancer. The CDR3 bases are TGTGCCAGCAGCTTAGCTCTCGGGGGGAATGAAAAACTGTTTTTT. This encodes CASSLALGGNEKLFF.